Listed below are T cell receptor beta chains from one sample, sequenced in a study of T cell responses to AZD1222 COVID-19 vaccine. Sequenced by immunoSEQ multiplex PCR; TCRdb stores in-frame clones only, minus some. The sample lists 94,000 or so clones, 90% occurring once. Sequencing used peripheral blood, obtained on day 0 of AZD1222 vaccination. The receptors were sampled from an adult in good health. Both conserved end residues are part of each CDR3. A D gene is named only where the DNA matches it firmly. The size field is filled for only some rows; it gives once, few, many or a size class.

clone size	V gene	J gene	D gene	CDR3 DNA	CDR3 protein
NA	TRBV28	TRBJ2-7	NA	TGTGCCAGCAGATTAGTGGGACACGAGCAGTACTTC	CASRLVGHEQYF
NA	TRBV5-5	TRBJ2-7	TRBD2	TGTGCCAGCAGCCGTGGAGGTCTAGCGGAGCCCCACGAGCAGTACTTC	CASSRGGLAEPHEQYF
NA	TRBV24-1	TRBJ1-1	NA	TGTGCCACCAGAGGACAGCCGAACACTGAAGCTTTCTTT	CATRGQPNTEAFF
NA	TRBV28	TRBJ2-7	NA	TGTGCCAGCAGCTGGGCTGGGGGGCCCGAGCAGTACTTC	CASSWAGGPEQYF
NA	TRBV4-3	TRBJ2-2	NA	TGCGCCAGCAGCCAAGATTGGGGGGTCGCGAACACCGGGGAGCTGTTTTTT	CASSQDWGVANTGELFF
few	TRBV6-2/TRBV6-3	TRBJ1-5	TRBD1	TGTGCCAGCAGTTACGGACAGGGAGCGAATAGCAATCAGCCCCAGCATTTT	CASSYGQGANSNQPQHF
NA	TRBV7-2	TRBJ1-3	NA	TGTGCCAGCAGCTTAGAATCGAGCTCTGGAAACACCATATATTTT	CASSLESSSGNTIYF
NA	TRBV14	TRBJ2-5	TRBD1	TGTGCCAGCAGCGCGCCCAGACAGGGAAAAGAGACCCAGTACTTC	CASSAPRQGKETQYF
NA	TRBV5-1	TRBJ1-1	NA	TGCGCCAGTGGGGATAAGGCCACTGAAGCTTTCTTT	CASGDKATEAFF
NA	TRBV7-2	TRBJ2-7	TRBD1	TGTGCCAGCAGCCCCCGACAGGGGCCCTACGAGCAGTACTTC	CASSPRQGPYEQYF
few	TRBV14	TRBJ1-1	NA	TGTGCCAGCAGATGGGGGATGGGGCCCACTGAAGCTTTCTTT	CASRWGMGPTEAFF
NA	TRBV7-9	TRBJ2-7	NA	TGTGCCAGCAGCTTAACGATAACCTACGAGCAGTACTTC	CASSLTITYEQYF
NA	TRBV7-3	TRBJ2-3	NA	TGTGCCAGCAGCTTAAACTCTGACAGCGATACGCAGTATTTT	CASSLNSDSDTQYF
once	TRBV19	TRBJ2-1	TRBD1	TGTGCCAGTAGTGTGGACAGGGTTCGCGAGCAGTTCTTC	CASSVDRVREQFF
NA	TRBV6-2/TRBV6-3	TRBJ2-7	NA	TGTGCCAGCAGTTACCGGGGTAGCACAAAGCAGTACTTC	CASSYRGSTKQYF
NA	TRBV20-1	TRBJ1-6	NA	TGCAGTGCTAGTTTTACACCCCTCCACTTT	CSASFTPLHF
NA	TRBV11-3	TRBJ1-1	NA	TGTGCCAGCAGCTTATTTCAGGGCGACACTGAAGCTTTCTTT	CASSLFQGDTEAFF
once	TRBV9	TRBJ1-3	NA	TGTGCCAGCAGCGTAGACGAGGTCGTGGACACCATATATTTT	CASSVDEVVDTIYF
NA	TRBV7-6	TRBJ2-7	NA	TGTGCCAGCAGCTTAGTCCAGGGAGGCCCCTACGAGCAGTACTTC	CASSLVQGGPYEQYF
NA	TRBV9	TRBJ1-1	NA	TGTGCCAGCAGCAGCGGTTCCAGCGGCACTGAAGCTTTCTTT	CASSSGSSGTEAFF
NA	TRBV5-1	TRBJ1-4	NA	TGCGCCAGCAGCTTTCAGGCCTTGGGGACAACTGGTAATGAAAAACTGTTTTTT	CASSFQALGTTGNEKLFF
NA	TRBV7-2	TRBJ1-5	NA	TGTGCCAGCAGCCCCGACCGGGGACAGCCCCAGCATTTT	CASSPDRGQPQHF
NA	TRBV4-3	TRBJ2-1	NA	TGCGCCAGCAGCCTCGACTTGAGCTCCTACAATGAGCAGTTCTTC	CASSLDLSSYNEQFF
NA	TRBV19	TRBJ1-1	NA	TGTGCCAGTAGTACGGGACCGGCTGAAGCTTTCTTT	CASSTGPAEAFF
NA	TRBV28	TRBJ2-1	TRBD2	TGTGCCAGCAGTGAGATATCTAGCGGGACTGGGAATGAGCAGTTCTTC	CASSEISSGTGNEQFF
NA	TRBV7-9	TRBJ1-2	NA	TGTGCCAGCAGCCCGGACGGGGACTATGGCTACACCTTC	CASSPDGDYGYTF
once	TRBV2	TRBJ1-5	NA	TGTGCCAGCACACGGAACTCCGGGGACCCAAATCAGCCCCAGCATTTT	CASTRNSGDPNQPQHF
once	TRBV6-5	TRBJ2-1	TRBD1	TGTGCCAGCAGTTACCGGGACAGGAGCAATGAGCAGTTCTTC	CASSYRDRSNEQFF
NA	TRBV19	TRBJ2-7	NA	TGTACCAAAAGGGACACGTTTATAGACTCCGGTTCCTACGAGCAGTACTTC	CTKRDTFIDSGSYEQYF
NA	TRBV5-1	TRBJ2-3	NA	TGCGCCAGCAGCTTGGCGCGGGGTTCAGATACGCAGTATTTT	CASSLARGSDTQYF
once	TRBV18	TRBJ2-7	NA	TGTGCCAGCTCACCCTACGGGGGTTCGACCTACGAGCAGTACTTC	CASSPYGGSTYEQYF
NA	TRBV7-3	TRBJ1-2	TRBD1	TGTGCCAGCAGCTTAGGGGACAGGGAAGCGGTCGGCTACACCTTC	CASSLGDREAVGYTF
once	TRBV19	TRBJ2-4	TRBD2	TGTGCCAGTAGTATACTAGCGGGAGGGCAGAGGGTCATTCAGTACTTC	CASSILAGGQRVIQYF
once	TRBV7-9	TRBJ2-1	TRBD2	TGTGCCAGCAGCTTTAGCGGGAGTAGGGACAATGAGCAGTTCTTC	CASSFSGSRDNEQFF
NA	TRBV19	TRBJ2-1	NA	TGTGCCAGTAGTGCACCCCGGCAGGCCCGCTCCTACAATGAGCAGTTCTTC	CASSAPRQARSYNEQFF
NA	TRBV2	TRBJ1-4	TRBD1	TGTGCCAGCAGTGAAGTCAGGGGGGGGAATGAAAAACTGTTTTTT	CASSEVRGGNEKLFF